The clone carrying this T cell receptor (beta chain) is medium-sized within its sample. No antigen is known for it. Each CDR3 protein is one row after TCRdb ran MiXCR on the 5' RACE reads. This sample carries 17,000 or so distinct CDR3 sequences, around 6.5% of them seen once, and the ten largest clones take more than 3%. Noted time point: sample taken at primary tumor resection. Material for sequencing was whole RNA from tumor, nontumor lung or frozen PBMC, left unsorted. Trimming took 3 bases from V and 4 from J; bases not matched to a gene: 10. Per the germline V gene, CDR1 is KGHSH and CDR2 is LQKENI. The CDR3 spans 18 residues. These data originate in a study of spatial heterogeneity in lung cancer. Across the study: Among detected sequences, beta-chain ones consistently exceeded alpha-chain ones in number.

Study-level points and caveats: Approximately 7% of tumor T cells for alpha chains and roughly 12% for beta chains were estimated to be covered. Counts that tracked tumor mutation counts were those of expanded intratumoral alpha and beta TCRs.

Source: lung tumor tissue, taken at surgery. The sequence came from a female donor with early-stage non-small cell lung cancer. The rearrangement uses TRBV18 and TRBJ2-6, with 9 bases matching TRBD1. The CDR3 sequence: CASSPGTGFFLGANVLTF. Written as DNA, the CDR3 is TGTGCCAGCTCACCCGGGACAGGGTTTTTCTTGGGGGCCAACGTCCTGACTTTC.